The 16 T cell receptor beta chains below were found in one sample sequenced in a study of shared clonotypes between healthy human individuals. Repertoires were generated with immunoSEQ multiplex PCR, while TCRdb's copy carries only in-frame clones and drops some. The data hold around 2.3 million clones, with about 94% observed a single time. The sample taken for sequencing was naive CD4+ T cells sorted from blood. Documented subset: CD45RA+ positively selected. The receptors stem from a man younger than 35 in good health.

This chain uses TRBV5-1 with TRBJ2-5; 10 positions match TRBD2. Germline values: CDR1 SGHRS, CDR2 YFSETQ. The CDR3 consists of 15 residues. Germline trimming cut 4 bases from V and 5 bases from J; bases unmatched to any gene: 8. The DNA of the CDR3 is TGCGCCAGCAGCGCCGGGACTAGCGATACGGAGACCCAGTACTTC. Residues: CASSAGTSDTETQYF.

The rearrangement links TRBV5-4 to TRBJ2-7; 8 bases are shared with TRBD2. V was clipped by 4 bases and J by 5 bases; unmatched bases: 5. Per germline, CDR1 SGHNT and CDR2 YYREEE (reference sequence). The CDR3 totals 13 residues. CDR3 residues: CASSRGGDDEQYF. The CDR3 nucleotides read TGTGCCAGCAGCCGGGGGGGAGATGACGAGCAGTACTTC.

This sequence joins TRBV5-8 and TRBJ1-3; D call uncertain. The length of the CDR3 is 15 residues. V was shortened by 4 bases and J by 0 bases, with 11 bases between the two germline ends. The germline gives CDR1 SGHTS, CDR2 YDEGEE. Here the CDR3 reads CASSSRSPSGNTIYF. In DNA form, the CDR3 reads TGTGCCAGCAGCAGCAGGAGCCCCTCTGGAAACACCATATATTTT.

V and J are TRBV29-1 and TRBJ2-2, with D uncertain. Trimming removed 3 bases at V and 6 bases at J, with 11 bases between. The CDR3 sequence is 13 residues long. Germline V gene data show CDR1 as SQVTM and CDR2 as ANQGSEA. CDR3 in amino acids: CSVESREAGELFF. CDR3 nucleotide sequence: TGCAGCGTTGAGAGCCGCGAAGCCGGGGAGCTGTTTTTT.

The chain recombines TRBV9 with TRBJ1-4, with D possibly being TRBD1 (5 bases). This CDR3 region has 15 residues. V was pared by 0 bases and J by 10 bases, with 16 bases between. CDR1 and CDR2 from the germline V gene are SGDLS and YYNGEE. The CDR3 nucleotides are TGTGCCAGCAGCGTAGGGACCCTAGGGCAGGGAAAACTGTTTTTT. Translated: CASSVGTLGQGKLFF.

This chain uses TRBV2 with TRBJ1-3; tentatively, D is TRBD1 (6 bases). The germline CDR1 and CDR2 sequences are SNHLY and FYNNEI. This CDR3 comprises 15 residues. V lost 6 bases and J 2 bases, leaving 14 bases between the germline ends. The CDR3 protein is CASSLDSFPGNTIYF. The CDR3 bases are TGTGCCAGCAGCTTGGACAGTTTCCCTGGAAACACCATATATTTT.

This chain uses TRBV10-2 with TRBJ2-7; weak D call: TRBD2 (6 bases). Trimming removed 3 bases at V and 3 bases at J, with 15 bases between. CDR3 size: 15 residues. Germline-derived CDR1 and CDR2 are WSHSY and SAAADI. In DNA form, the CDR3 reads TGCGCCAGCAGTGATGGTGCGGGGCTAGGCTACGAGCAGTACTTC. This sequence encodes CASSDGAGLGYEQYF.

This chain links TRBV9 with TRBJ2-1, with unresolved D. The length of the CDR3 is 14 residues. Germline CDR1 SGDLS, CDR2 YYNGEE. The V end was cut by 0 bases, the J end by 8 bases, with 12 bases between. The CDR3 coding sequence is TGTGCCAGCAGCGTAGCTACGACGGCCTATGAGCAGTTCTTC. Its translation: CASSVATTAYEQFF.

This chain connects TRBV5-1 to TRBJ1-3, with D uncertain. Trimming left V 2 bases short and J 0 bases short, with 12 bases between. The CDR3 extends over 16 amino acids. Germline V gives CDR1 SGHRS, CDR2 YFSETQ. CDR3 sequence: CASSFSPASSGNTIYF. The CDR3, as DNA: TGCGCCAGCAGCTTTAGTCCAGCGAGCTCTGGAAACACCATATATTTT.

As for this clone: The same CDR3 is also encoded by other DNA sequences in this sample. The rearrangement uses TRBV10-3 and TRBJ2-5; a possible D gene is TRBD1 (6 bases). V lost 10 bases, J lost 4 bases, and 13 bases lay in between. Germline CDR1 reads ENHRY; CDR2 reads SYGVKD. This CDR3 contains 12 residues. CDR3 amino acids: CATTGTGETQYF. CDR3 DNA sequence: TGTGCCACAACAGGGACCGGAGAGACCCAGTACTTC.

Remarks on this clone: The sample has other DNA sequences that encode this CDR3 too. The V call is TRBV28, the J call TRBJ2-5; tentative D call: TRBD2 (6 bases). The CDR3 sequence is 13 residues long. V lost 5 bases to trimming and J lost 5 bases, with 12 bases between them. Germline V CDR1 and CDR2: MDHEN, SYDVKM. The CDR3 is CASSGGAQETQYF. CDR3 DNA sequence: TGTGCCAGCAGTGGCGGGGCTCAGGAGACCCAGTACTTC. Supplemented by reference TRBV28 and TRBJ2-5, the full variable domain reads DVKVTQSSRYLVKRTGEKVFLECVQDMDHENMFWYRQDPGLGLRLIYFSYDVKMKEKGDIPEGYSVSREKKERFSLILESASTNQTSMYLCASSGGAQETQYFGPGTRLLVL.

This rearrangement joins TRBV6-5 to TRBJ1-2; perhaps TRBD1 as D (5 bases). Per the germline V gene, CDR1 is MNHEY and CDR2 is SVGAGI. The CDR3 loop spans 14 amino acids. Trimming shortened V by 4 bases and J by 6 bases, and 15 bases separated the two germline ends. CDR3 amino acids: CASSSEGRVDGYTF. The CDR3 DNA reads TGTGCCAGCAGTTCCGAGGGGAGGGTAGATGGCTACACCTTC.

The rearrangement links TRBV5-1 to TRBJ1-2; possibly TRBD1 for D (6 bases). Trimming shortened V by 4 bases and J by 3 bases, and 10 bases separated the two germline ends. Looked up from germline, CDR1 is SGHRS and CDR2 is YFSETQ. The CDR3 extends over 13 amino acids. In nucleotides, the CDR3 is TGCGCCAGCAGCCCCTACAGGGACTATGGCTACACCTTC. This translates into CASSPYRDYGYTF.

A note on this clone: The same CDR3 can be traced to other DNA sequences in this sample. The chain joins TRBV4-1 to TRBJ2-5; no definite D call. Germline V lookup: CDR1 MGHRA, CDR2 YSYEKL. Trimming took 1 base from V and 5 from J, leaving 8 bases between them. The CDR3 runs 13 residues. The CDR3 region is CASSQGALETQYF. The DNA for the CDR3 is TGCGCCAGCAGCCAAGGAGCCTTGGAGACCCAGTACTTC.

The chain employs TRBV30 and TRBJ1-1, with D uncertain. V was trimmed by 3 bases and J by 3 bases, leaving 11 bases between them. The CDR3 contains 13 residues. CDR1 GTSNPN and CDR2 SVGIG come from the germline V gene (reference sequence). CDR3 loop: CAWSLGPDTEAFF. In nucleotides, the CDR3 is TGTGCCTGGAGCCTAGGACCGGACACTGAAGCTTTCTTT.

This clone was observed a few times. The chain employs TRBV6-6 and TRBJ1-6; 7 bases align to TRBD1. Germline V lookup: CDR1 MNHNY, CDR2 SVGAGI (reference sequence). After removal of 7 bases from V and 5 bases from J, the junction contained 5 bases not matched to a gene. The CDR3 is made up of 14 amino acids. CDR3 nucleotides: TGTGCCAGCATCCCGGGACAGAATAATTCACCCCTCCACTTT. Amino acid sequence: CASIPGQNNSPLHF.